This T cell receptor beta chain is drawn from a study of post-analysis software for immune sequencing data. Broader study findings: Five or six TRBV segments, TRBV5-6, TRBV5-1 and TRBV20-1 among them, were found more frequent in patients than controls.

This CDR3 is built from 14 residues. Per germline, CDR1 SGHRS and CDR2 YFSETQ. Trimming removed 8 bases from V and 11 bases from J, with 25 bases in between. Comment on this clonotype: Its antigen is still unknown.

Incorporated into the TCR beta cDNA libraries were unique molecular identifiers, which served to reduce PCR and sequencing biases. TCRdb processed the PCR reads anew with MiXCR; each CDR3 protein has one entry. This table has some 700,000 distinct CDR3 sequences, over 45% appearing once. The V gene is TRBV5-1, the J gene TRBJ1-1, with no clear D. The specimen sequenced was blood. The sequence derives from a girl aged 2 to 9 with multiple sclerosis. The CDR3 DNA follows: TGCGCCAGTCGTCAGGACCCAGGCGAGGGATTGGCTTTCTTT. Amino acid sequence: CASRQDPGEGLAFF.